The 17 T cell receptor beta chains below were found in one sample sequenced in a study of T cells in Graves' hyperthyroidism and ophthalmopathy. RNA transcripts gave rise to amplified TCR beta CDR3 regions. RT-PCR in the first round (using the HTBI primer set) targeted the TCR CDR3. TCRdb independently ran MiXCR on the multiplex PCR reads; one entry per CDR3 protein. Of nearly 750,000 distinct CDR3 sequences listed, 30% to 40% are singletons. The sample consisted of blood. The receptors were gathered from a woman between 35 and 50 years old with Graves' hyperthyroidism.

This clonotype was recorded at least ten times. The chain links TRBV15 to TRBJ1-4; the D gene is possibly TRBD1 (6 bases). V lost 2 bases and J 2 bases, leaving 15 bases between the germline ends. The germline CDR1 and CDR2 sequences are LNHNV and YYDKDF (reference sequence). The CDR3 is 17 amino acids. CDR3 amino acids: CATSRLKGGPTNEKLFF. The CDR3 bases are TGTGCCACCAGCAGACTTAAAGGGGGGCCCACTAATGAAAAACTGTTTTTT.

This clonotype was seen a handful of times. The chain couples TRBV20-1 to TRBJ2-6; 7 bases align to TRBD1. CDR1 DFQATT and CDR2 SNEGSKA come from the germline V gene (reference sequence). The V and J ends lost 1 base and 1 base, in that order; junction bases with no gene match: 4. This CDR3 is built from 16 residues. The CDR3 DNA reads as TGCAGTGCTAGAGGACAGGGAAGATCTGGGGCCAACGTCCTGACTTTC. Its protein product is CSARGQGRSGANVLTF.

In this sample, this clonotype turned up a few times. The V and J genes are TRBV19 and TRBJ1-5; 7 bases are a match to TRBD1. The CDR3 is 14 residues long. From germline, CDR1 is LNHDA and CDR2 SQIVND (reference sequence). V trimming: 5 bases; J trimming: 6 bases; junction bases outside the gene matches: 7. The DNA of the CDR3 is TGTGCCAGTAGTTCACAGGGGCCGCGTCAGCCCCAGCATTTT. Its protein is CASSSQGPRQPQHF.

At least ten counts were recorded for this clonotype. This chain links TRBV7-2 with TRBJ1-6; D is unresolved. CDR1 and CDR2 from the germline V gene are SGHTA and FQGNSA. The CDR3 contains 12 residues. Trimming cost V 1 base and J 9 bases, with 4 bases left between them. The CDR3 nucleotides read TGTGCCAGCAGCTTAGAATCTTCACCCCTCCACTTT. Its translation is CASSLESSPLHF.

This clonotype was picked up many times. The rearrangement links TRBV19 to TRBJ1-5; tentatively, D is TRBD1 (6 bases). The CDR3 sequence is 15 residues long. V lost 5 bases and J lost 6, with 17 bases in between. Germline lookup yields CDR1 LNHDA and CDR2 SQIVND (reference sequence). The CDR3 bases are TGTGCCAGTAGTCTACAAGGGGGTGACGGTCAGCCCCAGCATTTT. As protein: CASSLQGGDGQPQHF.

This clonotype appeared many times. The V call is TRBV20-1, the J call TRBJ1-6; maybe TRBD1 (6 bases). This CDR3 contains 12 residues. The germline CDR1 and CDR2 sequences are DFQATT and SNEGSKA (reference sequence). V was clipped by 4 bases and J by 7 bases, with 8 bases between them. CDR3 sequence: CSANTGNSPLHF. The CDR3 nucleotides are TGCAGTGCTAACACAGGGAATTCACCCCTCCACTTT.

CDR3 protein: CATQGSYTQYF. CDR3 DNA sequence: TGTGCCACCCAGGGGTCTTATACGCAGTATTTT. The rearrangement joins TRBV24-1 to TRBJ2-3; perhaps TRBD1 as D (6 bases). This CDR3 region has 11 residues. The V and J ends lost 9 bases and 7 bases respectively, with 10 bases between them. Germline V CDR1 and CDR2: KGHDR, SFDVKD.

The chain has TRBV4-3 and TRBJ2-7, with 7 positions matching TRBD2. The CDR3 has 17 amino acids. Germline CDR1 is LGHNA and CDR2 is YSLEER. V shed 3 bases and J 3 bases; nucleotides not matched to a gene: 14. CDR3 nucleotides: TGCGCCAGCAGCCACGACACCTCCTGGGCGGGGGACTACGAGCAGTACTTC. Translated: CASSHDTSWAGDYEQYF.

CDR3 in amino acids: CASSLRPGRPINGYTF. In DNA form, the CDR3 reads TGTGCCAGCAGCCTCCGACCGGGACGCCCTATTAATGGCTACACCTTC. This chain connects TRBV7-9 to TRBJ1-2, with TRBD1 as a possible D gene (5 bases). This CDR3 is built from 16 residues. CDR1 is SEHNR, CDR2 FQNEAQ, per germline (reference sequence). Trimming pared 5 bases from V and 6 bases from J, leaving 22 bases between. Using reference TRBV7-9 and TRBJ1-2 for the parts outside the CDR3, the full variable domain is DTGVSQNPRHKITKRGQNVTFRCDPISEHNRLYWYRQTLGQGPEFLTYFQNEAQLEKSRLLSDRFSAERPKGSFSTLEIQRTEQGDSAMYLCASSLRPGRPINGYTFGSGTRLTVV.

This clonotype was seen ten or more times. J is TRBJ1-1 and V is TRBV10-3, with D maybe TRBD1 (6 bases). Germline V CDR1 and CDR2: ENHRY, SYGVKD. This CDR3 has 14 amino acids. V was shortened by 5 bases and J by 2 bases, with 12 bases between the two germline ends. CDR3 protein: CAISWTASNTEAFF. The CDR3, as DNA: TGTGCCATCAGTTGGACAGCAAGTAACACTGAAGCTTTCTTT.

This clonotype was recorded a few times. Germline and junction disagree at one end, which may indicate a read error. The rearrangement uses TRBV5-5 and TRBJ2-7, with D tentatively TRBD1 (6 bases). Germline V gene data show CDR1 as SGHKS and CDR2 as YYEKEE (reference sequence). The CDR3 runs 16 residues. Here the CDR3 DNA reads TGCGCCAGCAGACAGGAGCCGGATGCGGTCCCCGACGAGCAGTACTTC. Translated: CASRQEPDAVPDEQYF.

DNA for the CDR3: TGCGCCAGCAGCCGCCTAGCGGCCCAAGAGACCCAGTACTTC. It codes for CASSRLAAQETQYF. This sequence joins TRBV4-3 and TRBJ2-5, with TRBD2 matching 7 bases. The CDR3 is 14 amino acids. Germline V gene sequence: CDR1 LGHNA, CDR2 YSLEER. V shed 4 bases and J 1 base; nucleotides not matched to a gene: 3.

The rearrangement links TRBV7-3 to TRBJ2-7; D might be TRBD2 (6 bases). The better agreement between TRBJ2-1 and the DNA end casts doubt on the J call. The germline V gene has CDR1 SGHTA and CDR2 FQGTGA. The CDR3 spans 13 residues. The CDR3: CASSKGREGEQFF. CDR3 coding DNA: TGTGCCAGCAGCAAAGGGCGGGAAGGTGAGCAGTTCTTC.

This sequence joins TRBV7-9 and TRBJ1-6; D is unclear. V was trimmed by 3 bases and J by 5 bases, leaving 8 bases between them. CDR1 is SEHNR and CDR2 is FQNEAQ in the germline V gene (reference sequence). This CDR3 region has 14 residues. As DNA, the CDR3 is TGTGCCAGCAGCTTCCAGGATCATAATTCACCCCTCCACTTT. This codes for CASSFQDHNSPLHF.

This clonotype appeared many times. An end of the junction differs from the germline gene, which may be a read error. CDR3 sequence reads: CASSQGSSGDRGNYGYTF. CDR3 bases: TGCGCCAGCAGCCAAGGTTCGAGCGGGGACAGGGGAAACTATGGCTACACCTTC. J is TRBJ1-2 and V is TRBV7-2; 10 bases agree with TRBD1. Germline loops: CDR1 SGHTA, CDR2 FQGNSA. This CDR3 region has 18 residues.

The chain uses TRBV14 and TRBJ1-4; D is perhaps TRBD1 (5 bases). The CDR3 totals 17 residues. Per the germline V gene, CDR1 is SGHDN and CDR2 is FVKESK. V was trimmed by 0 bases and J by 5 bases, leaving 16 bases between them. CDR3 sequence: CASSQDLRDPFNEKLFF. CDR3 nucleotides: TGTGCCAGCAGCCAAGATCTCCGGGACCCTTTCAATGAAAAACTGTTTTTT.

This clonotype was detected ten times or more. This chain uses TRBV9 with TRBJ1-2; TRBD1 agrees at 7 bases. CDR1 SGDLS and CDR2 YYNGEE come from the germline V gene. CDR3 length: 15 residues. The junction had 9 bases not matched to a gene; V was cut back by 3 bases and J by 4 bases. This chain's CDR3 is CASSAGQARVYGYTF. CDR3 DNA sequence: TGTGCCAGCAGCGCCGGACAGGCAAGGGTCTATGGCTACACCTTC.